This is a list of T cell receptor beta chains from one sample in a study of blood T cell repertoires in COVID-19. Assay: immunoSEQ multiplex PCR; the TCRdb copy retains only in-frame clones and omits some. This table has 300,000 or so clones, about nine tenths appearing once. The material sequenced was peripheral blood. These TCRs come from a woman in her 30s with COVID-19, enrolled during active disease. The CDR3 runs from the conserved cysteine through the conserved F or W. D genes are given only for firm matches. Expanded clones are given a class, and other clones once, few, many or no size at all.

J gene: TRBJ1-4
V gene: TRBV3-1/TRBV3-2
clone size: .
D gene: .
CDR3 protein: CASSQVPGMGEKLFF
CDR3 DNA: TGTGCCAGCAGCCAAGTCCCGGGGATGGGTGAAAAACTGTTTTTT

J gene: TRBJ2-2
V gene: TRBV9
clone size: .
D gene: .
CDR3 protein: CASSPRLLSTGELFF
CDR3 DNA: TGTGCCAGCAGCCCCCGACTGTTAAGCACCGGGGAGCTGTTTTTT

J gene: TRBJ2-1
V gene: TRBV5-6
clone size: once
D gene: TRBD2
CDR3 protein: CASSLGLAGGEQFF
CDR3 DNA: TGTGCCAGCAGCTTGGGACTAGCGGGCGGTGAGCAGTTCTTC

J gene: TRBJ2-5
V gene: TRBV7-2
clone size: .
D gene: .
CDR3 protein: CASSLGDTGQETQYF
CDR3 DNA: TGTGCCAGCAGCTTAGGGGACACGGGGCAAGAGACCCAGTACTTC

J gene: TRBJ1-6
V gene: TRBV7-9
clone size: once
D gene: .
CDR3 protein: CASSADSPTDNSPLHF
CDR3 DNA: TGTGCCAGCAGCGCAGACAGCCCAACTGATAATTCACCCCTCCACTTT

J gene: TRBJ2-7
V gene: TRBV27
clone size: once
D gene: TRBD1
CDR3 protein: CASATYLRTGIAYEQYF
CDR3 DNA: TGTGCCAGCGCCACTTACCTGAGGACAGGGATAGCCTACGAGCAGTACTTC

J gene: TRBJ2-2
V gene: TRBV19
clone size: .
D gene: .
CDR3 protein: CASSIGGRAYTGELFF
CDR3 DNA: TGTGCCAGTAGTATAGGGGGGCGGGCTTACACCGGGGAGCTGTTTTTT

J gene: TRBJ2-1
V gene: TRBV18
clone size: .
D gene: TRBD2
CDR3 protein: CASSPPGLAGANEQFF
CDR3 DNA: TGTGCCAGCTCACCCCCAGGACTAGCGGGAGCGAATGAGCAGTTCTTC

J gene: TRBJ1-2
V gene: TRBV7-9
clone size: .
D gene: .
CDR3 protein: CASSLSRDYGYTF
CDR3 DNA: TGTGCCAGCAGCTTATCCAGGGACTATGGCTACACCTTC

J gene: TRBJ2-1
V gene: TRBV19
clone size: .
D gene: .
CDR3 protein: CASSMQGKNNEQFF
CDR3 DNA: TGTGCCAGTAGTATGCAGGGAAAAAACAATGAGCAGTTCTTC

J gene: TRBJ1-5
V gene: TRBV5-4
clone size: .
D gene: .
CDR3 protein: CASSLQGTNQPQHF
CDR3 DNA: TGTGCCAGCAGCTTGCAAGGGACTAATCAGCCCCAGCATTTT

J gene: TRBJ1-2
V gene: TRBV5-1
clone size: .
D gene: TRBD1
CDR3 protein: CASSFQGTDYGYTF
CDR3 DNA: TGCGCCAGCAGCTTCCAGGGGACAGATTATGGCTACACCTTC

J gene: TRBJ1-5
V gene: TRBV5-1
clone size: .
D gene: TRBD1
CDR3 protein: CASSPGQGIQPQHF
CDR3 DNA: TGCGCCAGCAGCCCGGGACAGGGGATCCAGCCCCAGCATTTT

J gene: TRBJ1-6
V gene: TRBV28
clone size: .
D gene: TRBD1
CDR3 protein: CASSLTGTGMGSPLHF
CDR3 DNA: TGTGCCAGCAGTTTAACCGGGACAGGGATGGGTTCACCCCTCCACTTT

J gene: TRBJ2-3
V gene: TRBV29-1
clone size: .
D gene: TRBD2
CDR3 protein: CSVRTSSPTDTQYF
CDR3 DNA: TGCAGCGTCAGGACTAGCTCACCCACAGATACGCAGTATTTT

J gene: TRBJ2-7
V gene: TRBV7-9
clone size: .
D gene: TRBD2
CDR3 protein: CASSLVGLASEQYF
CDR3 DNA: TGTGCCAGCAGCTTGGTGGGACTAGCCTCCGAGCAGTACTTC

J gene: TRBJ2-7
V gene: TRBV15
clone size: .
D gene: .
CDR3 protein: CATSRERLWGVYEQYF
CDR3 DNA: TGTGCCACCAGCAGAGAACGGCTGTGGGGCGTCTACGAGCAGTACTTC

J gene: TRBJ1-1
V gene: TRBV5-4
clone size: .
D gene: .
CDR3 protein: CASSLELANTEAFF
CDR3 DNA: TGTGCCAGCAGCTTGGAATTGGCGAACACTGAAGCTTTCTTT

J gene: TRBJ2-1
V gene: TRBV4-1
clone size: .
D gene: TRBD1
CDR3 protein: CASSLRQGAPNEQFF
CDR3 DNA: TGCGCCAGCAGCCTTCGACAGGGGGCGCCCAATGAGCAGTTCTTC